This TCR beta chain was recovered during a study of Tregs in tolerant kidney transplant recipients (dated by TCRdb to 2018 to 2020). Study-wide context: Before combined kidney and bone marrow transplantation, this study identified donor-specific regulatory T cells using TCRbeta sequencing and then followed those same cells after transplant. Results and caveats for the whole study, not just this receptor: Because the PCR primers were changed over time for some patients, nucleotide-level comparison could not be performed across the samples from those patients. The study was limited by small patient numbers, and the findings need validation in larger populations and under other immunosuppression protocols. Expanding Tregs with activated donor B cells appeared to identify the most biologically relevant and donor-specific TCRbeta repertoire. Donor-specific Treg expansion was found to exceed global Treg expansion in tolerant patients, suggesting antigen-driven rather than nonspecific expansion. Although technical replication error seemed to be minimal, the question of biological reproducibility was not addressed directly.

The transplants used related donors along with nonmyeloablative bone marrow transplantation, and in the human trials mixed chimerism was transient. Unstimulated Tregs (CD4+CD25+CD127-), CD4+ non-Tregs (CD4+CD25-), CD4 and CD8 cells were FACS-sorted from thawed PBMCs. The patients were several recipients of combined kidney and bone marrow transplants from the ITN036ST trial, and samples were available only from these trial subjects. Healthy control blood was separated into PBMCs by Ficoll density gradient and cryopreserved, and patient PBMCs were collected both before and after transplant. For TCRbeta CDR3 sequencing, genomic DNA from the sorted cells was extracted using the QIAGEN DNeasy Blood and Tissue Kit. High-throughput TCRbeta CDR3 sequencing, which included PCR amplification with bias correction and internal controls, was done commercially through immunoSEQ. For the original study's pipeline: A unique productive TCRbeta sequence was defined by the CDR3 nucleotide sequence when primers matched, and otherwise by the CDR3 amino acid sequence together with the Vbeta and Jbeta genes. To correct for sorting error, sequences found in more than one sorted population at a frequency ratio of 2:1 or less were discarded, and the remaining shared sequences were assigned to the population with the higher frequency. Donor-reactive sequences were defined as at least 5-fold expanded in CFSE-low cells versus unstimulated cells, with frequency of at least 0.01% in CFSE-low cells. Jensen-Shannon divergence calculated on the top 100 TCRbeta sequences ranked by frequency was used to measure repertoire divergence. For any sample with multiple sequencing runs, sorting error was corrected in each run separately before the runs were pooled. Imported from immuneACCESS, the table was reduced by TCRdb to in-frame sequences with V and J called. These copies leave out some clones; in studies compared against another copy, an unresolved V gene accounts for under half, and the cause of the remainder is not known. V, J and clone size derive from that table, while D and trimming were established from the DNA sequence. The sample has more than 70,000 clones on record, 91% of them singletons. The top ten clonotypes cover around 1.5% of the sample.

CDR1 and CDR2, looked up from the germline V gene, are MNHNS and SASEGT. Relative to germline, V is 5 bases shorter and J is 4 bases shorter, with 8 bases between their ends. Taken from cysteine to phenylalanine, the CDR3 has 12 residues. Only the CDR3 DNA stays, 36 bases, in frame from base 1. As to this clone: Its recognized antigen is unknown. No base-level quality is on record; no much larger clone is a single base apart.

The sequenced sample was CD4+ T cells from blood (PBMCs), obtained 24 months after the transplant. The receptor was isolated from a human patient who received a combined kidney and bone marrow transplant. After transplantation, some T cells may belong to the graft donor instead of the recipient. The chain couples TRBV6-1 to TRBJ1-2; too little of a D gene remains to name it. The DNA sequence is TGTGCCAGCAGTTCTAGGTCCTATGGCTACACCTTC. This sequence encodes CASSSRSYGYTF.